Detailed here is one T cell receptor (beta chain). The antigen is not known. The assay was immunoSEQ multiplex PCR, and TCRdb's table has in-frame clones only and misses some. The sample has approximately 48,000 clones, roughly 53% seen once. The J segment lost 5 bases and the V segment lost 5 bases, leaving 4 bases of the junction unmatched. Germline V gives CDR1 SGHTA, CDR2 FQGNSA. This CDR3 has 15 residues. The sample is drawn from a study of cytotoxic CD8 clonotypes in ibrutinib-treated CLL. Study-wide findings and caveats: Clonality showed a rise at ibrutinib response that reversed toward baseline at progression.

The sequenced sample was PBMCs, obtained after 12 months of ibrutinib treatment. The source of this sequence is a human donor with chronic lymphocytic leukemia. The chain is built from TRBV7-2 and TRBJ2-1; TRBD2 matches 12 bases. In DNA form, the CDR3 reads TGTGCCAGCAGCCTGACTAGCGGGAGACACAATGAGCAGTTCTTC. Residues: CASSLTSGRHNEQFF.